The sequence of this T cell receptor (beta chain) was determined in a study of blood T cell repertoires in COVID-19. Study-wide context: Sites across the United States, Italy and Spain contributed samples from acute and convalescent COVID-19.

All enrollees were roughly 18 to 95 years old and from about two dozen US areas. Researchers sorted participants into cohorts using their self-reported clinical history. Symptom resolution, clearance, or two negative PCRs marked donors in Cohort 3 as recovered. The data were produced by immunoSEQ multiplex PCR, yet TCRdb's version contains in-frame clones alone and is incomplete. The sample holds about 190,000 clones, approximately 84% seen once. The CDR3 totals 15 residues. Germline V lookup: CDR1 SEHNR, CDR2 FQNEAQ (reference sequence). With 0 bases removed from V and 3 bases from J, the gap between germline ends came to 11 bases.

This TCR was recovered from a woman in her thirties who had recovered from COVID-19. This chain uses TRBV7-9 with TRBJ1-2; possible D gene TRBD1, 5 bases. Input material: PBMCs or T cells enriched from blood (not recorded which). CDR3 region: CASSLAVGEDYGYTF. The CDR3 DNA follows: TGTGCCAGCAGCTTAGCGGTAGGGGAGGACTATGGCTACACCTTC.